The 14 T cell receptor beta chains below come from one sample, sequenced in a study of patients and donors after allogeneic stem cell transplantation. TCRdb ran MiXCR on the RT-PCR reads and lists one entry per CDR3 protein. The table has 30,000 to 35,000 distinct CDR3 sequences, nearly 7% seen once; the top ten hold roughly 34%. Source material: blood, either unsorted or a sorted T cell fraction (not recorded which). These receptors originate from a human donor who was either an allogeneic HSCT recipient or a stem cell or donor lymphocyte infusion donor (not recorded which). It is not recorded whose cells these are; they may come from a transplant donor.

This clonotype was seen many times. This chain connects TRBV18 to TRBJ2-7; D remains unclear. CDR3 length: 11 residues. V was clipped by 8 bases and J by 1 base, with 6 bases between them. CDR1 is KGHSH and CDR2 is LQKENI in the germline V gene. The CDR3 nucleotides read TGTGCCAGCCAAGGATCCTACGAGCAGTACTTC. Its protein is CASQGSYEQYF.

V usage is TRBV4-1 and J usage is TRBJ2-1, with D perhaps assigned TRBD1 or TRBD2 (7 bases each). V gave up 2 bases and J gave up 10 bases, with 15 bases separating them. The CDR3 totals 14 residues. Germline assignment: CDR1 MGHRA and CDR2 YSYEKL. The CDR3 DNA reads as TGCGCCAGCAGCCAACCAGGGGGGGGTATCGAGCAGTTCTTC. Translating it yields CASSQPGGGIEQFF.

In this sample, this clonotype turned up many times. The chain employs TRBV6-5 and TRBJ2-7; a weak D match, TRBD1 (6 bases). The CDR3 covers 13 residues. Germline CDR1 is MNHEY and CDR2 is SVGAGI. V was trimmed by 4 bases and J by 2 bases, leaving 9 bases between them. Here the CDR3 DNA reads TGTGCCAGCAGTTCGGGACAACCCTACGAGCAGTACTTC. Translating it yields CASSSGQPYEQYF.

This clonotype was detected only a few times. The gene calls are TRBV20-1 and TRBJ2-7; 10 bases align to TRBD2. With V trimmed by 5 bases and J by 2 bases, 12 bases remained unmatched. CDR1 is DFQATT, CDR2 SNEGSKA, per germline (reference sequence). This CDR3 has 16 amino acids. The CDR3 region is CSAPPLGGTSAYEQYF. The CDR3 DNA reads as TGCAGTGCTCCCCCTTTGGGGGGGACTAGCGCCTACGAGCAGTACTTC.

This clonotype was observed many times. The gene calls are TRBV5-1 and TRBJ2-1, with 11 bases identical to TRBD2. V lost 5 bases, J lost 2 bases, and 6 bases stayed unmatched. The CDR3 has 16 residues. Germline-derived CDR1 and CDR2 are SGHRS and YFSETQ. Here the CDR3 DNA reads TGCGCCAGCAGGACCCTGACTAGCGGGACCTACAATGAGCAGTTCTTC. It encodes CASRTLTSGTYNEQFF.

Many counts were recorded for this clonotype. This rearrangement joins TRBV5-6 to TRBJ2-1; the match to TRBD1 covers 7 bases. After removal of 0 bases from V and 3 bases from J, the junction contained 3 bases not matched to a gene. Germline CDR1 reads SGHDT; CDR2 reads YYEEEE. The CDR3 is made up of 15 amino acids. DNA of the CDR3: TGTGCCAGCAGCTTGGAAGGGGGCCACTACAATGAGCAGTTCTTC. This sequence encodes CASSLEGGHYNEQFF. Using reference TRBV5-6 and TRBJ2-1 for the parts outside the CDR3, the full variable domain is DAGVTQSPTHLIKTRGQQVTLRCSPKSGHDTVSWYQQALGQGPQFIFQYYEEEERQRGNFPDRFSGHQFPNYSSELNVNALLLGDSALYLCASSLEGGHYNEQFFGPGTRLTVL.

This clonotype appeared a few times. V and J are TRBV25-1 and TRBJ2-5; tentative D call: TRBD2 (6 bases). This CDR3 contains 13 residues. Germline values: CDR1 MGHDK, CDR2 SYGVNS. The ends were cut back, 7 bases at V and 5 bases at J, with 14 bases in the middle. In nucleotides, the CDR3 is TGTGCCAGCACTGGACCCGGAGGGGAGACCCAGTACTTC. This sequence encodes CASTGPGGETQYF. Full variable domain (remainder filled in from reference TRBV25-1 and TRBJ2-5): EADIYQTPRYLVIGTGKKITLECSQTMGHDKMYWYQQDPGMELHLIHYSYGVNSTEKGDLSSESTVSRIRTEHFPLTLESARPSHTSQYLCASTGPGGETQYFGPGTRLLVL.

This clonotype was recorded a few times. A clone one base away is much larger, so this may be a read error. CDR3 DNA sequence: TGTGCCAGCAGCCAACCGGGAGTCTCCTACAATGAGCAGTTCTTC. Translating gives CASSQPGVSYNEQFF. The chain employs TRBV3-1 and TRBJ2-1, with D perhaps TRBD2 (6 bases). The V end was cut by 2 bases, the J end by 0 bases, with 8 bases between. CDR1 and CDR2 (germline): LGHDT, YNNKEL (reference sequence). The CDR3 contains 15 residues.

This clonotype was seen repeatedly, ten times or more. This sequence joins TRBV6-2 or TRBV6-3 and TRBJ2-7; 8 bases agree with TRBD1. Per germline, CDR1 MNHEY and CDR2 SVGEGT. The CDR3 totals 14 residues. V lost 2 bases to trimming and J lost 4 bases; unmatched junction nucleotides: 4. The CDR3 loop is CASSYPGGTYEQYF. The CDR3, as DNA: TGTGCCAGCAGTTACCCAGGGGGCACGTACGAGCAGTACTTC.

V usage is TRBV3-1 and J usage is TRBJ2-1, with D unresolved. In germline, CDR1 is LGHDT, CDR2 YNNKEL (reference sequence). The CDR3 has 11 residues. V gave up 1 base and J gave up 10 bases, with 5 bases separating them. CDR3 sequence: CASSQVGEQFF. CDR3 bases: TGTGCCAGCAGCCAAGTTGGGGAGCAGTTCTTC.

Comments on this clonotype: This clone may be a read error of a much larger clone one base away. CDR3 sequence: CASSSTGTGIYEQYF. CDR3 DNA: TGTGCCAGCAGTTCTACCGGGACAGGGATATACGAGCAGTACTTC. The V and J genes are TRBV28 and TRBJ2-7; 9 nucleotides line up with TRBD1. V trimming: 4 bases; J trimming: 4 bases; junction bases outside the gene matches: 8. The length of the CDR3 is 15 residues. The germline V gene encodes CDR1 MDHEN and CDR2 SYDVKM.

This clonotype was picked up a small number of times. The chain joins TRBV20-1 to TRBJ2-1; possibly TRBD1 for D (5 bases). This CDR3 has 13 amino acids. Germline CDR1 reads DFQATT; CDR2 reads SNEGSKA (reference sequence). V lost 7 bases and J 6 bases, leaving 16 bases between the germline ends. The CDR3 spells CSVQGPRLNEQFF. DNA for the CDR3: TGCAGTGTCCAGGGCCCCCGTCTCAATGAGCAGTTCTTC.

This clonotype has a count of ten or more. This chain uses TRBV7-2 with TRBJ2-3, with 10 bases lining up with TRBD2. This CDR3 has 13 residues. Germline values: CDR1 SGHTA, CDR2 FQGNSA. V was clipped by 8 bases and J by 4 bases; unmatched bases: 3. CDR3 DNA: TGTGCCAGCCTAGCGGGAGTTTCAGATACGCAGTATTTT. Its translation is CASLAGVSDTQYF.

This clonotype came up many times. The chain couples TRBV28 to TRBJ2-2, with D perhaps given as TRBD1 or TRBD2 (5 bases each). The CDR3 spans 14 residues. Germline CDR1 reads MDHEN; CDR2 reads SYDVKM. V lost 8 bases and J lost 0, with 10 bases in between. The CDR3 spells CASRDGTNTGELFF. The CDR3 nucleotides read TGTGCCAGCCGGGACGGGACGAACACCGGGGAGCTGTTTTTT.